Presented here are 23 T cell receptor beta chains from one specimen sequenced in a study of T cell repertoires in cytomegalovirus infection. A single record per CDR3 protein comes from TCRdb applying MiXCR to the reads. The data show roughly 240,000 distinct CDR3 sequences, roughly 6.5% seen once. The specimen was PBMCs. Every receptor here comes from a human donor in good health (CMV status not recorded). Some clones in this sample may be carry-over from other donors' samples.

Ten or more counts support this clonotype. The chain is built from TRBV7-2 and TRBJ1-1; weak D call: TRBD1 (6 bases). The CDR3 is 16 residues long. V was trimmed by 4 bases and J by 3 bases, leaving 18 bases between them. From germline, CDR1 is SGHTA and CDR2 FQGNSA. The CDR3 sequence: CASSSRRGGLDTEAFF. CDR3 DNA: TGTGCCAGCAGCTCCCGCAGAGGGGGGCTGGACACTGAAGCTTTCTTT.

The sample holds many counts of this clonotype. The chain combines TRBV6-1 with TRBJ2-2; TRBD1 is a possible D gene (6 bases). V lost 5 bases to trimming and J lost 6 bases, with 13 bases between them. This CDR3 has 14 amino acids. Germline V gene lookup returns CDR1 MNHNS and CDR2 SASEGT. The CDR3 sequence is CASSTTGPAGELFF. CDR3 in DNA: TGTGCCAGCAGTACCACAGGGCCGGCCGGGGAGCTGTTTTTT.

This chain links TRBV29-1 with TRBJ2-1; 8 bases agree with TRBD1. CDR3 length equals 13 residues. The V gene's germline CDR1 is SQVTM and CDR2 ANQGSEA. The trim removed 6 bases at V and 6 bases at J, leaving 7 bases unmatched. The CDR3 DNA reads as TGCAGCGTCGGACAGGGCGGTAGCAATGAGCAGTTCTTC. Its translation is CSVGQGGSNEQFF.

On this clonotype: A much larger clone is a single base away; this may be a read error. The gene calls are TRBV24-1 and TRBJ1-5; 8 nucleotides agree with TRBD1. The V segment lost 11 bases and the J segment 5 bases; nucleotides outside the gene matches: 7. The CDR3 loop spans 13 amino acids. From germline, CDR1 is KGHDR and CDR2 SFDVKD. CDR3 amino acids: CANQDRVDQPQHF. CDR3 DNA: TGTGCCAACCAGGACAGGGTCGATCAGCCCCAGCATTTT.

This clonotype came up many times. The chain recombines TRBV27 with TRBJ1-1; D is ambiguous. The V end lost 1 base, the J end lost 3 bases, and 6 bases lay between the germline ends. CDR1 is MNHEY and CDR2 is SMNVEV in the germline V gene (reference sequence). This CDR3 region has 13 residues. CDR3 loop: CASSLWRDTEAFF. CDR3 DNA: TGTGCCAGCAGTTTATGGAGAGACACTGAAGCTTTCTTT.

This clonotype was counted at least ten times. The chain uses TRBV11-2 and TRBJ1-1; 9 bases are shared with TRBD1. The junction had 6 bases not matched to a gene; V was cut back by 6 bases and J by 4 bases. Germline CDR1 and CDR2: SGHAT and FQNNGV. This CDR3 region has 14 residues. The CDR3 bases are TGTGCCAGCAGGCTACAGGGGGCTGGCACTGAAGCTTTCTTT. It specifies CASRLQGAGTEAFF. The full variable domain, in which reference TRBV11-2 and TRBJ1-1 provide the parts outside the CDR3, is EAGVAQSPRYKIIEKRQSVAFWCNPISGHATLYWYQQILGQGPKLLIQFQNNGVVDDSQLPKDRFSAERLKGVDSTLKIQPAKLEDSAVYLCASRLQGAGTEAFFGQGTRLTVV.

This clonotype has at least ten counts. This chain connects TRBV6-5 to TRBJ1-1; D may be TRBD1 (6 bases). CDR1 is MNHEY, CDR2 SVGAGI, per germline. The CDR3 runs to 13 residues. V was cut by 0 bases and J by 6 bases, with 8 bases left in between. CDR3 protein: CASSYSYRAEAFF. The CDR3 DNA reads TGTGCCAGCAGTTACTCGTACAGGGCTGAAGCTTTCTTT.

This clonotype was recorded many times. This rearrangement joins TRBV19 to TRBJ1-2, with D possibly being TRBD1 (6 bases). The germline V gene has CDR1 LNHDA and CDR2 SQIVND (reference sequence). This CDR3 has 17 amino acids. Trimming shortened V by 5 bases and J by 0 bases, and 19 bases separated the two germline ends. CDR3 amino acids: CASSLYRDTVANYGYTF. Here the CDR3 DNA reads TGTGCCAGTAGTTTATATCGGGACACCGTAGCTAACTATGGCTACACCTTC.

J is TRBJ2-3 and V is TRBV20-1; 10 nucleotides agree with TRBD2. The V segment lost 8 bases and the J segment 0 bases; nucleotides outside the gene matches: 20. Looked up from germline, CDR1 is DFQATT and CDR2 is SNEGSKA (reference sequence). This CDR3 spans 19 amino acids. This chain's CDR3 is CSLPGHVLAGKQSTDTQYF. The CDR3 DNA reads TGCAGTCTACCTGGGCACGTACTAGCGGGGAAACAAAGCACAGATACGCAGTATTTT.

This clonotype was recorded at least ten times. The CDR3 loop reads CASSLESYSNQPQHF. In nucleotides, the CDR3 is TGTGCCAGCAGCTTAGAAAGTTATAGCAATCAGCCCCAGCATTTT. The chain links TRBV7-2 to TRBJ1-5; no reliable D call. V was pared by 1 base and J by 0 bases, with 7 bases between. Germline CDR1 reads SGHTA; CDR2 reads FQGNSA. The CDR3 contains 15 residues.

This clonotype came up many times. The chain links TRBV20-1 to TRBJ1-2, with 9 bases aligning to TRBD1. This CDR3 has 14 residues. The junction had 5 bases not matched to a gene; V was cut back by 4 bases and J by 2 bases. Germline CDR1 is DFQATT and CDR2 is SNEGSKA (reference sequence). The CDR3 sequence is CSATGQGLNYGYTF. CDR3 nucleotides: TGCAGTGCTACTGGACAGGGGCTCAACTATGGCTACACCTTC.

This clonotype was seen many times. V is TRBV20-1 and J is TRBJ2-7; possible D gene TRBD2, 5 bases. The germline gives CDR1 DFQATT, CDR2 SNEGSKA (reference sequence). V gave up 6 bases and J gave up 7 bases, with 13 bases separating them. The CDR3 covers 11 residues. CDR3 loop: CSARRSGEQYF. CDR3 nucleotides: TGCAGTGCGAGGAGGTCGGGAGAGCAGTACTTC.

This clonotype was recorded many times. V is TRBV28 and J is TRBJ1-1, with D unclear. Trimming removed 7 bases at V and 10 bases at J, with 16 bases between. Germline CDR1 and CDR2: MDHEN and SYDVKM. This CDR3 has 12 amino acids. CDR3 region: CASIYGTGRAFF. CDR3 DNA sequence: TGTGCCAGCATTTATGGAACGGGGAGAGCTTTCTTT.

This clonotype has at least ten counts. The V gene is TRBV12-3 or TRBV12-4, the J gene TRBJ1-5, with TRBD1 as a possible D gene (6 bases). This CDR3 contains 14 residues. V was trimmed by 8 bases and J by 3 bases, leaving 14 bases between them. The CDR3 loop reads CASLRGGNNQPQHF. CDR3 DNA: TGTGCCAGCCTGAGAGGGGGGAACAATCAGCCCCAGCATTTT.

This clonotype was counted at least ten times. J is TRBJ1-2 and V is TRBV20-1; D gene ambiguous. V gave up 6 bases and J gave up 3 bases, with 14 bases separating them. Germline V lookup: CDR1 DFQATT, CDR2 SNEGSKA (reference sequence). There are 13 residues in the CDR3. The CDR3 loop is CSARPRNDYGYTF. The CDR3 DNA reads as TGCAGTGCCCGCCCCAGGAACGACTATGGCTACACCTTC.

Many counts were recorded for this clonotype. The rearrangement joins TRBV7-9 to TRBJ2-7; no firm D call. The V gene's germline CDR1 is SEHNR and CDR2 FQNEAQ (reference sequence). CDR3 length equals 13 residues. V lost 5 bases to trimming and J lost 5 bases, with 13 bases between them. The CDR3 nucleotides are TGTGCCAGCAGCCCCCCCGAGTTAGACGAGCAGTACTTC. It translates to CASSPPELDEQYF.

This clonotype occurred many times. J is TRBJ2-5 and V is TRBV10-3, with TRBD1 matching over 8 bases. This CDR3 has 15 residues. Germline assignment: CDR1 ENHRY and CDR2 SYGVKD. Losses at the gene ends were 2 bases for V and 4 bases for J; bases not matched to a gene: 6. The CDR3 nucleotides read TGTGCCATCAGTGAGGATACTGACAGGGGAGAGACCCAGTACTTC. Translated, it gives CAISEDTDRGETQYF.

In this sample, this clonotype turned up many times. The chain carries TRBV6-2 or TRBV6-3 and TRBJ2-6; weak D call: TRBD2 (5 bases). The V end was cut by 6 bases, the J end by 1 base, with 16 bases between. CDR3 length equals 17 residues. Germline V gives CDR1 MNHEY, CDR2 SVGEGT. The CDR3 is CASSSGNPPSGANVLTF. CDR3 nucleotide sequence: TGTGCCAGCAGCTCGGGGAATCCCCCTTCTGGGGCCAACGTCCTGACTTTC.

This clonotype was detected ten times or more. The chain employs TRBV28 and TRBJ2-5; 10 bases match TRBD1. From germline, CDR1 is MDHEN and CDR2 SYDVKM. CDR3 length: 16 residues. J lost 3 bases, V lost 5 bases, and 9 bases had no gene match. The chain's CDR3 is CASSAQGQGTEETQYF. DNA for the CDR3: TGTGCCAGCAGTGCCCAGGGACAGGGGACGGAAGAGACCCAGTACTTC.

The CDR3 is CSVEDSGRTETQYF. The CDR3, as DNA: TGCAGCGTTGAAGATTCGGGGCGAACAGAGACCCAGTACTTC. The genes are TRBV29-1 and TRBJ2-5; D assignment may be TRBD1 or TRBD2 (5 bases each). The germline gives CDR1 SQVTM, CDR2 ANQGSEA. The germline V and J ends were trimmed by 0 bases and 4 bases, with 12 bases remaining between them. The CDR3 spans 14 residues.

Only a few counts were recorded for this clonotype. The rearrangement links TRBV5-4 to TRBJ1-6; D is ambiguous. This CDR3 region has 17 residues. The germline V gene encodes CDR1 SGHNT and CDR2 YYREEE (reference sequence). V was trimmed by 4 bases and J by 4 bases, leaving 18 bases between them. The CDR3 region has the DNA TGTGCCAGCAGCCACTCGACGGTGCGTTCTTATAATTCACCCCTCCACTTT. This translates into CASSHSTVRSYNSPLHF.

Ten or more counts support this clonotype. V usage is TRBV6-2 or TRBV6-3 and J usage is TRBJ2-2; D is uncertain. CDR1 MNHEY and CDR2 SVGEGT come from the germline V gene. Trimming took 8 bases from V and 3 from J, leaving 10 bases between them. The CDR3 is made up of 13 amino acids. The CDR3 nucleotides read TGTGCCAGCGAAAACACCGACACCGGGGAGCTGTTTTTT. Translation: CASENTDTGELFF.

In regard to this clonotype: Because it lacks the conserved phenylalanine or tryptophan at the end, this CDR3 is likely a read error. The chain joins TRBV20-1 to TRBJ2-5; D is unresolved. V lost 1 base and J 3 bases, leaving 12 bases between the germline ends. The CDR3 extends over 14 amino acids. Germline loops: CDR1 DFQATT, CDR2 SNEGSKA (reference sequence). CDR3 sequence: CSARVFRKEETQYS. CDR3 sequence (DNA): TGCAGTGCTAGAGTTTTTAGAAAGGAAGAGACCCAGTACTCC.